The 20 T cell receptor beta chains presented below share a single source sample, sequenced in a study of blood T cells in healthy people across ages. A J-beta primer mix and a sample-barcoded 5' primer were used in a second PCR of roughly 7 to 12 cycles. Each CDR3 protein gets one entry after TCRdb re-called the 5' RACE reads with MiXCR. The data contain approximately 800,000 distinct CDR3 sequences, under 80% of them singletons. Input material: blood. All receptors come from a man under 40 in good health.

The genes are TRBV7-8 and TRBJ1-2; 7 bases match TRBD1. The CDR3 is 15 amino acids. V was pared by 4 bases and J by 4 bases, with 9 bases of the junction left unmatched. Germline V gene lookup returns CDR1 SGHVS and CDR2 FQNEAQ. CDR3 sequence (DNA): TGTGCCAGCAGCTCAGGACAGGCTCTGAGCTATGGCTACACCTTC. The encoded protein is CASSSGQALSYGYTF.

The chain employs TRBV5-1 and TRBJ2-4; D unclear. The J call is in doubt because the DNA end fits TRBJ2-7 better. This CDR3 comprises 13 residues. Germline-derived CDR1 and CDR2 are SGHRS and YFSETQ. CDR3 region: CASSLTEFYEQYF. The CDR3, as DNA: TGCGCCAGCAGCTTAACAGAGTTCTACGAGCAGTACTTC.

This sequence joins TRBV4-3 and TRBJ2-2; D is uncertain. The CDR3 sequence is 15 residues long. V shed 1 base and J shed 6 bases, with 12 bases lying between them. CDR1 and CDR2 from the germline V gene are LGHNA and YSLEER. The CDR3 nucleotides read TGCGCCAGCAGCCAAGTCGAGTTTCAAGCCGGGGAGCTGTTTTTT. It specifies CASSQVEFQAGELFF.

This clonotype appeared a few times. The chain recombines TRBV11-1 with TRBJ2-4; TRBD1 might be the D (6 bases). With the DNA end fitting TRBJ2-7 better, the J assignment may be wrong. The CDR3 loop spans 15 amino acids. The germline V gene encodes CDR1 SGHAT and CDR2 FQDESV (reference sequence). The CDR3 DNA follows: TGTGCCAGCAGCTTAGTGCAGGGGACAACCTACGAGCAGTACTTC. Protein sequence: CASSLVQGTTYEQYF.

The chain uses TRBV10-3 and TRBJ2-3; D is tentatively TRBD1 or TRBD2 (7 bases each). Trimming removed 7 bases at V and 3 bases at J, with 14 bases between. The CDR3 has 14 amino acids. Germline loops: CDR1 ENHRY, CDR2 SYGVKD. Here the CDR3 reads CAITAGGATDTQYF. CDR3 bases: TGTGCCATCACGGCAGGGGGGGCAACAGATACGCAGTATTTT.

This clonotype turned up a few times. The chain joins TRBV4-2 to TRBJ2-7, with TRBD2 matching over 9 bases. Germline-derived CDR1 and CDR2 are LGHNA and YNFKEQ. The V and J ends lost 0 bases and 5 bases, in that order; junction bases with no gene match: 8. This CDR3 has 16 residues. The CDR3 DNA follows: TGTGCCAGCAGCCAAGAACCCCCTAGCGGGGCGAACGAGCAGTACTTC. This gives the protein CASSQEPPSGANEQYF.

V is TRBV7-8 and J is TRBJ1-2, with 7 nucleotides matching TRBD1. V gave up 5 bases and J gave up 8 bases; unmatched junction bases: 11. The CDR3 has 14 amino acids. CDR1 is SGHVS, CDR2 FQNEAQ, per germline. The CDR3 DNA is TGTGCCAGCAGCCCCCTCGGGCAGGGGGGAGGCTACACCTTC. Amino acids: CASSPLGQGGGYTF.

This clonotype occurred a few times. The V call is TRBV12-3 or TRBV12-4, the J call TRBJ1-2; a weak D match, TRBD1 (5 bases). The V gene lost 2 bases and the J gene lost 2 bases, with 9 bases spanning the gap. The CDR3 runs 14 residues. As DNA, the CDR3 is TGTGCCAGCAGTTTAAGCAGGGTGAACTATGGCTACACCTTC. Its protein product is CASSLSRVNYGYTF.

The chain combines TRBV5-1 with TRBJ2-3, with 8 bases lining up with TRBD2. Germline CDR1 reads SGHRS; CDR2 reads YFSETQ. After removal of 1 base from V and 1 base from J, the junction contained 5 bases not matched to a gene. The CDR3 has 16 residues. The CDR3 DNA reads as TGCGCCAGCAGCTTGATCCCGACTAGCGGCACAGATACGCAGTATTTT. Translating it yields CASSLIPTSGTDTQYF.

V and J are TRBV6-2 or TRBV6-3 and TRBJ2-3; 11 bases map to TRBD2. Germline CDR1 is MNHEY and CDR2 is SVGEGT. Trimming removed 3 bases from V and 2 bases from J; junction bases left unmatched: 13. CDR3 length equals 19 residues. This CDR3 reads CASSYWRLGTSGLTDTQYF. The CDR3 region has the DNA TGTGCCAGCAGTTATTGGCGGTTGGGGACTAGCGGACTCACAGATACGCAGTATTTT.

V usage is TRBV12-3 or TRBV12-4 and J usage is TRBJ2-1; D uncertain. The CDR3 sequence is 15 residues long. Trimming removed 5 bases from V and 2 bases from J, with 13 bases in between. CDR3 coding DNA: TGTGCCAGCAGTAACGACACTTCCCCCTACAATGAGCAGTTCTTC. Encoded protein: CASSNDTSPYNEQFF.

The chain carries TRBV3-1 and TRBJ2-5, with unresolved D. The V end lost 4 bases, the J end lost 2 bases, and 11 bases lay between the germline ends. This CDR3 region has 14 residues. CDR1 is LGHDT, CDR2 YNNKEL, per germline (reference sequence). CDR3 nucleotide sequence: TGTGCCAGCAGCCTTAGACGGAGTCAAGAGACCCAGTACTTC. It specifies CASSLRRSQETQYF.

V gene TRBV9 combines with J gene TRBJ2-1; D is undetermined. Trimming took 2 bases from V and 2 from J, leaving 11 bases between them. Germline V gene lookup returns CDR1 SGDLS and CDR2 YYNGEE. CDR3 length: 15 amino acids. Written as DNA, the CDR3 is TGTGCCAGCAGCGTCGACCTTGGGGCCTACAATGAGCAGTTCTTC. It yields the protein CASSVDLGAYNEQFF.

This clonotype was seen once. V gene TRBV28 combines with J gene TRBJ2-1; 11 nucleotides agree with TRBD1. Germline V gene data show CDR1 as MDHEN and CDR2 as SYDVKM. The CDR3 has 16 residues. V lost 2 bases to trimming and J lost 6 bases; unmatched junction nucleotides: 6. CDR3 nucleotide sequence: TGTGCCAGCAGTTTAACCCCCGGGACAGGGGGCAATGAGCAGTTCTTC. This encodes CASSLTPGTGGNEQFF.

The V and J genes are TRBV27 and TRBJ2-1; 11 nucleotides agree with TRBD2. This CDR3 has 17 residues. Germline CDR1 and CDR2: MNHEY and SMNVEV (reference sequence). Trimming removed 3 bases from V and 9 bases from J; junction bases left unmatched: 13. CDR3 in amino acids: CASSFPTSGGRVGEQFF. As DNA, the CDR3 is TGTGCCAGCAGTTTCCCAACTAGCGGGGGTCGAGTAGGTGAGCAGTTCTTC.

This clonotype was seen just once. V is TRBV7-8 and J is TRBJ2-1; 10 nucleotides align to TRBD2. CDR3 size: 16 residues. V was clipped by 5 bases and J by 8 bases; unmatched bases: 12. Germline V gene data show CDR1 as SGHVS and CDR2 as FQNEAQ. The CDR3 is CASSPQRGGRNDEQFF. The CDR3 coding sequence is TGTGCCAGCAGCCCCCAGCGGGGGGGCCGTAATGATGAGCAGTTCTTC.

V and J are TRBV9 and TRBJ1-3; 9 bases match TRBD1. Germline V gene data show CDR1 as SGDLS and CDR2 as YYNGEE. With V trimmed by 3 bases and J by 4 bases, 5 bases remained unmatched. There are 15 residues in the CDR3. CDR3 sequence reads: CASSAYRGLGNTIYF. The DNA for the CDR3 is TGTGCCAGCAGCGCCTACAGGGGGCTCGGAAACACCATATATTTT.

This clonotype was picked up a small number of times. The chain combines TRBV7-9 with TRBJ2-1; TRBD2 matches at 12 bases. Per germline, CDR1 SEHNR and CDR2 FQNEAQ (reference sequence). The V segment lost 6 bases and the J segment 8 bases; nucleotides outside the gene matches: 8. CDR3 length equals 15 residues. The CDR3 is CASRQRLAGVYEQFF. The CDR3, as DNA: TGTGCCAGCAGGCAGAGACTAGCGGGGGTCTATGAGCAGTTCTTC. Full variable domain (outside the CDR3, taken from reference TRBV7-9 and TRBJ2-1): DTGVSQNPRHKITKRGQNVTFRCDPISEHNRLYWYRQTLGQGPEFLTYFQNEAQLEKSRLLSDRFSAERPKGSFSTLEIQRTEQGDSAMYLCASRQRLAGVYEQFFGPGTRLTVL.

This sequence joins TRBV6-2 or TRBV6-3 and TRBJ2-6; no clear D. CDR1 is MNHEY and CDR2 is SVGEGT in the germline V gene. The germline V and J ends were trimmed by 7 bases and 2 bases, with 12 bases remaining between them. The CDR3 spans 15 residues. CDR3 amino acids: CASTNPRPGANVLTF. In nucleotides, the CDR3 is TGTGCCAGCACTAACCCCCGCCCTGGGGCCAACGTCCTGACTTTC.

The chain is built from TRBV4-3 and TRBJ1-2; D is perhaps TRBD1 (6 bases). Germline-derived CDR1 and CDR2 are LGHNA and YSLEER. The CDR3 is 15 amino acids. Trimming took off 4 bases at V and 3 bases at J, with 15 bases between the two ends. The CDR3 DNA reads as TGCGCCAGCAGCCGTTTAGGGGGATCGGACTATGGCTACACCTTC. It translates to CASSRLGGSDYGYTF.